A selection of T cell receptor beta chains follows, all from one sample in a study of shared clonotypes between healthy human individuals. Only in-frame clones appear in the TCRdb table, and some are missing; sequencing was by immunoSEQ multiplex PCR. The profile shows some 1.5 million clones, around 97% of them singletons. Sample: naive CD4+ T cells sorted from blood. The origin of the receptors is a young man in good health. Both conserved end residues are part of each CDR3. The D gene is left open where the match is weak. The size entry is marked missing in some rows and otherwise reads once, few, many or a size class.

v_gene: TRBV7-9; d_gene: TRBD2; j_gene: TRBJ2-3; abundance: -; CDR3nt: TGTGCCAGCAGCTTAGCGGCGGGAGTAAGAACAGATACGCAGTATTTT; CDR3aa: CASSLAAGVRTDTQYF
v_gene: TRBV7-6; d_gene: -; j_gene: TRBJ1-5; abundance: -; CDR3nt: TGTGCCAGCAGCTTCAGGGGTGATCAGCCCCAGCATTTT; CDR3aa: CASSFRGDQPQHF
v_gene: TRBV28; d_gene: -; j_gene: TRBJ2-7; abundance: -; CDR3nt: TGTGCCAGCAGGGGGCAGGGAGCTCCCTACGAGCAGTACTTC; CDR3aa: CASRGQGAPYEQYF
v_gene: TRBV6-5; d_gene: TRBD1; j_gene: TRBJ2-5; abundance: -; CDR3nt: TGTGCCAGCAGTCTCGCCGACAGGGGGCGCGAGACCCAGTACTTC; CDR3aa: CASSLADRGRETQYF
v_gene: TRBV29-1; d_gene: TRBD1; j_gene: TRBJ2-2; abundance: -; CDR3nt: TGCAGCGCAGGGGGTTTAGGGGAGCTGTTTTTT; CDR3aa: CSAGGLGELFF
v_gene: TRBV7-3; d_gene: TRBD1; j_gene: TRBJ2-3; abundance: -; CDR3nt: TGTGCCAGCAGCACAGACAGGGGGACAGCTACGCAGTATTTT; CDR3aa: CASSTDRGTATQYF
v_gene: TRBV18; d_gene: -; j_gene: TRBJ1-5; abundance: -; CDR3nt: TGTGCCAGCTCAGTCCTCCGGGGGTCCGAAGGCAATCAGCCCCAGCATTTT; CDR3aa: CASSVLRGSEGNQPQHF
v_gene: TRBV7-2; d_gene: TRBD1; j_gene: TRBJ2-7; abundance: -; CDR3nt: TGTGCCAGCAGCTTAGTCACAGGGGCCGTCTACGAGCAGTACTTC; CDR3aa: CASSLVTGAVYEQYF
v_gene: TRBV2; d_gene: TRBD1; j_gene: TRBJ1-1; abundance: -; CDR3nt: TGTGCCAGCACCAGAAGGACAGGGCCGAACACTGAAGCTTTCTTT; CDR3aa: CASTRRTGPNTEAFF
v_gene: TRBV7-2; d_gene: TRBD1; j_gene: TRBJ2-3; abundance: once; CDR3nt: TGTGCCAGCAGCTTAGCCGATGGGACAGGGCCCACAGATACGCAGTATTTT; CDR3aa: CASSLADGTGPTDTQYF
v_gene: TRBV7-9; d_gene: -; j_gene: TRBJ2-7; abundance: -; CDR3nt: TGTGCCAGCAGCTCGGCGATTCCCTACGAGCAGTACTTC; CDR3aa: CASSSAIPYEQYF
v_gene: TRBV5-1; d_gene: -; j_gene: TRBJ2-7; abundance: -; CDR3nt: TGCGCCAGCAGTTTAGGCAGGGCTTACGAGCAGTACTTC; CDR3aa: CASSLGRAYEQYF
v_gene: TRBV5-6; d_gene: -; j_gene: TRBJ1-1; abundance: -; CDR3nt: TGTGCCAGCAGCTTCACCGTTCGAGAGGCGATAGCTTTCTTT; CDR3aa: CASSFTVREAIAFF
v_gene: TRBV4-1; d_gene: TRBD2; j_gene: TRBJ2-3; abundance: -; CDR3nt: TGCGCCAGCAGCCGAATCTTTAGCGGGAGGGAGCAGTATTTT; CDR3aa: CASSRIFSGREQYF
v_gene: TRBV9; d_gene: -; j_gene: TRBJ2-1; abundance: -; CDR3nt: TGTGCCAGCAGCGCCCACAGCAAAACCTACAATGAGCAGTTCTTC; CDR3aa: CASSAHSKTYNEQFF
v_gene: TRBV9; d_gene: -; j_gene: TRBJ2-3; abundance: -; CDR3nt: TGTGCCAGCAGCGTAGTAGTACTGTCAGATACGCAGTATTTT; CDR3aa: CASSVVVLSDTQYF
v_gene: TRBV29-1; d_gene: -; j_gene: TRBJ1-2; abundance: -; CDR3nt: TGCAGCGTTGGGGAAGATCTTAACTATGGCTACACCTTC; CDR3aa: CSVGEDLNYGYTF
v_gene: TRBV27; d_gene: -; j_gene: TRBJ2-1; abundance: -; CDR3nt: TGTGCCAGCAGTTTATCCCGACTAGACGGGGGTGAGCAGTTCTTC; CDR3aa: CASSLSRLDGGEQFF
v_gene: TRBV6-5; d_gene: -; j_gene: TRBJ1-4; abundance: once; CDR3nt: TGTGCCAGCAGCTCAGGGCCCACTAATGAAAAACTGTTTTTT; CDR3aa: CASSSGPTNEKLFF
v_gene: TRBV20-1; d_gene: -; j_gene: TRBJ1-2; abundance: -; CDR3nt: TGCAGTGCTACCGGGACTCGTGGCTACACCTTC; CDR3aa: CSATGTRGYTF
v_gene: TRBV21-1; d_gene: -; j_gene: TRBJ2-7; abundance: -; CDR3nt: TGTGCCAGCAGCAAATGGCCTATCGAGCAGTACTTC; CDR3aa: CASSKWPIEQYF
v_gene: TRBV25-1; d_gene: TRBD1; j_gene: TRBJ1-2; abundance: -; CDR3nt: TGTGCCAGCAGTGGGTGGGACAGGGGGCGCGTCTATGGCTACACCTTC; CDR3aa: CASSGWDRGRVYGYTF
v_gene: TRBV19; d_gene: TRBD1; j_gene: TRBJ2-3; abundance: -; CDR3nt: TGTGCCAGTAGGGGGACAGGGAATACAGATACGCAGTATTTT; CDR3aa: CASRGTGNTDTQYF
v_gene: TRBV10-1; d_gene: -; j_gene: TRBJ2-7; abundance: few; CDR3nt: TGCGCCAGCAGCCCCAGTGGGGTGTACGAGCAGTACTTC; CDR3aa: CASSPSGVYEQYF
v_gene: TRBV5-1; d_gene: TRBD2; j_gene: TRBJ2-5; abundance: -; CDR3nt: TGCGCCAGCAGCTGGGAAGCGGGAGGGCAGAGGGAGACCCAGTACTTC; CDR3aa: CASSWEAGGQRETQYF
v_gene: TRBV5-1; d_gene: -; j_gene: TRBJ1-2; abundance: -; CDR3nt: TGCGCCAGCAGCTTGGATAAGGAGGGCTACACCTTC; CDR3aa: CASSLDKEGYTF
v_gene: TRBV7-7; d_gene: TRBD2; j_gene: TRBJ2-3; abundance: -; CDR3nt: TGTGCCAGCAGCTTACGCGGTAGCGGGACTTATAGCACAGATACGCAGTATTTT; CDR3aa: CASSLRGSGTYSTDTQYF
v_gene: TRBV29-1; d_gene: TRBD1; j_gene: TRBJ1-2; abundance: -; CDR3nt: TGCAGCGTTGGGGACAGGGGGTATGGCTACACCTTC; CDR3aa: CSVGDRGYGYTF
v_gene: TRBV28; d_gene: -; j_gene: TRBJ1-5; abundance: -; CDR3nt: TGTGCCAGCAGTTTACCGCCCGGGACACTCAATCAGCCCCAGCATTTT; CDR3aa: CASSLPPGTLNQPQHF
v_gene: TRBV2; d_gene: TRBD2; j_gene: TRBJ2-5; abundance: -; CDR3nt: TGTGCCAGCAGTGCCTGGGAGGGAGCAGGAGAGACCCAGTACTTC; CDR3aa: CASSAWEGAGETQYF
v_gene: TRBV7-3; d_gene: -; j_gene: TRBJ2-5; abundance: -; CDR3nt: TGTGCCAGCAGCTCCGGGGCGCAAGAGACCCAGTACTTC; CDR3aa: CASSSGAQETQYF
v_gene: TRBV28; d_gene: TRBD1; j_gene: TRBJ2-3; abundance: -; CDR3nt: TGTGCCAGCAGCCGGGACAGGGCTGGAGATACGCAGTATTTT; CDR3aa: CASSRDRAGDTQYF
v_gene: TRBV19; d_gene: -; j_gene: TRBJ1-5; abundance: -; CDR3nt: TGTGCCAGTAGTATACTTCGGCCGAGCAATCAGCCCCAGCATTTT; CDR3aa: CASSILRPSNQPQHF
v_gene: TRBV14; d_gene: -; j_gene: TRBJ2-1; abundance: once; CDR3nt: TGTGCCAGCAGCAGGGGACGGACCATCTACAATGAGCAGTTCTTC; CDR3aa: CASSRGRTIYNEQFF
v_gene: TRBV6-1; d_gene: TRBD2; j_gene: TRBJ2-7; abundance: -; CDR3nt: TGTGCCAGCAGTGAAAGCGGGAGGACTTACGAGCAGTACTTC; CDR3aa: CASSESGRTYEQYF
v_gene: TRBV11-3; d_gene: -; j_gene: TRBJ2-2; abundance: once; CDR3nt: TGTGCCAGCAGCTCAACAGGGTTAGGCACCGGGGAGCTGTTTTTT; CDR3aa: CASSSTGLGTGELFF
v_gene: TRBV2; d_gene: -; j_gene: TRBJ1-1; abundance: -; CDR3nt: TGTGCCACCATAGGGGTGGGGCGATCGGAAGCTTTCTTT; CDR3aa: CATIGVGRSEAFF
v_gene: TRBV7-2; d_gene: -; j_gene: TRBJ2-7; abundance: -; CDR3nt: TGTGCCAGCAGCTTAGCGTTTGACAGGTTTTCCTACGAGCAGTACTTC; CDR3aa: CASSLAFDRFSYEQYF